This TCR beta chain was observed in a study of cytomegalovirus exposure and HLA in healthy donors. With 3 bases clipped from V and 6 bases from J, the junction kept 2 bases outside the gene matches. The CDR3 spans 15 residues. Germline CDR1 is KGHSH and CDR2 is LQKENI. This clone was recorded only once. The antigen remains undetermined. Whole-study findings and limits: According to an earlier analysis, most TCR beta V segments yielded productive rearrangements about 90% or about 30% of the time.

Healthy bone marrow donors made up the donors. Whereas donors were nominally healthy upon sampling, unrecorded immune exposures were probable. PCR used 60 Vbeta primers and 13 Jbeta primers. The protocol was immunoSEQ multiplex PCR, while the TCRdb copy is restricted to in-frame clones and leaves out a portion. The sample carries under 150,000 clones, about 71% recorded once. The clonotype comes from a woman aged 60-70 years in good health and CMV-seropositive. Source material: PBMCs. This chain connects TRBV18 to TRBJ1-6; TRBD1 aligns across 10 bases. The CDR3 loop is CASSPGTGVNSPLHF. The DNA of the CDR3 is TGTGCCAGCTCACCCGGGACAGGGGTTAATTCACCCCTCCACTTT.